This T cell receptor (beta chain) was identified in a study of T-cell reconstitution after alpha-beta-depleted transplantation in children. Study outcomes and limitations: T-cell counts and diversity at one year following transplant were attributed mainly to newly produced T cells.

A remark on this clonotype: Its antigen is undetermined.

A library of TCRbeta sequences, prepared with unique molecular identifiers, was generated. TCRdb passed the PCR reads through MiXCR, listing each CDR3 protein once. The table lists roughly 790,000 distinct CDR3 sequences, approximately 15% of them singletons. Germline lookup yields CDR1 DFQATT and CDR2 SNEGSKA (reference sequence). CDR3 length equals 14 residues. Trimming removed 5 bases from V and 2 bases from J; junction bases left unmatched: 3. Sequencing used PBMCs, mostly from graft donor cells, obtained 360 days after TCRalphabeta/CD19-depleted stem cell transplant. The chain carries TRBV20-1 and TRBJ2-3; 11 bases agree with TRBD2. This clonotype was obtained from a male patient aged 10 to 17 who had a stem cell transplant for acute lymphoblastic leukemia, so the T cells may come from the graft donor. DNA of the CDR3: TGCAGTGCTTGGACTAGCGGGCACACAGATACGCAGTATTTT. This gives the protein CSAWTSGHTDTQYF.